This T cell receptor (beta chain) was recovered during a study of CXCR3-negative and CXCR3-positive naive CD8 T cells. Study-wide findings and caveats: Comparison of naive subsets found surface CD5 to be comparable, and TCR strength was inferred on the basis of TRB CDR3 properties. More hydrophobic TRB CDR3s were found in CXCR3-positive naive cells than in CXCR3-negative naive cells.

The method, 5' RACE with UMI labels, was used to prepare the TRB cDNA libraries. TCRdb re-called the 5' RACE reads; every CDR3 protein appears as one record, without DNA. The repertoire table contains tens of thousands of distinct CDR3 sequences. Regarding this clonotype: What it binds is not known.

This CDR3 spans 13 amino acids. The germline gives CDR1 SQVTM, CDR2 ANQGSEA. V is TRBV29-1 and J is TRBJ2-5; without DNA, the TCRdb call of TRBD1 cannot be checked. The sequence was obtained from a human donor in good health. Some clones in this sample may be carry-over from other donors' samples. Sequenced material: naive CXCR3- CD8+ T cells from blood. Subset reported: CD45RO-CCR7+CD27+CD95- naive CD8+ T cells lacking CXCR3 (TNR3-). The CDR3 reads CSVSPGAGETQYF.